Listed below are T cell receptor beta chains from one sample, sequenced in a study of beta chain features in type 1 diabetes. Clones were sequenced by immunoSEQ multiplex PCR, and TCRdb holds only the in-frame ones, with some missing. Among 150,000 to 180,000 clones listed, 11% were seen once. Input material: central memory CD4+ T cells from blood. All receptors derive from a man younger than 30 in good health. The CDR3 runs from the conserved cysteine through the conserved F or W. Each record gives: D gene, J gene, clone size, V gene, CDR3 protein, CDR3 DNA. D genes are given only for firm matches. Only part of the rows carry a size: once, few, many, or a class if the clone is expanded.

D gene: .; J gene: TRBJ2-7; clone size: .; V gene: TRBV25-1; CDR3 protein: CASSDQGIGYEQYF; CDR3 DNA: TGTGCCAGCAGTGACCAGGGCATTGGCTACGAGCAGTACTTC
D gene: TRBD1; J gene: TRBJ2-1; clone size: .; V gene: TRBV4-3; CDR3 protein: CASSQDQGAWNEQFF; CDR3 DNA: TGCGCCAGCAGCCAAGATCAGGGGGCGTGGAATGAGCAGTTCTTC
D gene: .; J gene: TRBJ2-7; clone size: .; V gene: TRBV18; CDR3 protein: CASSPAGTGEQYF; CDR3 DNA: TGTGCCAGCTCACCGGCAGGGACGGGCGAGCAGTACTTC
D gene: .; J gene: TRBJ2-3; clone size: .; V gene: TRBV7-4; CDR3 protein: CASSLAHWAGPSHTQYF; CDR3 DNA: TGTGCCAGCAGCTTAGCCCATTGGGCGGGCCCTTCTCATACGCAGTATTTT
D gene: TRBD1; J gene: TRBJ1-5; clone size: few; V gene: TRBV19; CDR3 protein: CASSIAGRQGNQPQHF; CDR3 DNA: TGTGCCAGTAGTATAGCGGGCCGACAGGGGAATCAGCCCCAGCATTTT
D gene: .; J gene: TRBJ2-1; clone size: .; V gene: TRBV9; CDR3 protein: CASSGEGGPEQFF; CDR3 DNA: TGTGCCAGCAGCGGCGAAGGGGGACCTGAGCAGTTCTTC
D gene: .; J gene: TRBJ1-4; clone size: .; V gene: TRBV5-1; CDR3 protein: CASSFGWTNEKLFF; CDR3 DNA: TGCGCCAGCAGCTTTGGTTGGACTAATGAAAAACTGTTTTTT
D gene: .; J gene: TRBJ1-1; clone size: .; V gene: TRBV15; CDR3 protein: CATSRDYGTEAFF; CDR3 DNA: TGTGCCACCAGCAGAGATTACGGTACTGAAGCTTTCTTT
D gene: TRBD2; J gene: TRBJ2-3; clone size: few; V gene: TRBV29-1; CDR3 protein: CSVSAGSTDTQYF; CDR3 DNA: TGCAGCGTTTCAGCGGGGAGCACAGATACGCAGTATTTT
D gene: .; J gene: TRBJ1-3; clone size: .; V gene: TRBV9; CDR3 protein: CASSGRAYSGNTIYF; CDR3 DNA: TGTGCCAGCAGCGGCCGTGCCTACTCTGGAAACACCATATATTTT
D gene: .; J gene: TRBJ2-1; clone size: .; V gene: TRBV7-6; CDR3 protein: CASRATGFGYNEQFF; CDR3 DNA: TGTGCCAGCAGGGCAACAGGATTCGGCTACAATGAGCAGTTCTTC
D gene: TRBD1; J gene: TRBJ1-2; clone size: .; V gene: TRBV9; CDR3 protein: CASSGRDRWQFYGYTF; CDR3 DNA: TGTGCCAGCAGCGGACGGGACAGGTGGCAATTCTATGGCTACACCTTC
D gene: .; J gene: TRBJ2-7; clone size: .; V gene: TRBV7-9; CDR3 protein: CASSLAIEQYF; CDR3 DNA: TGTGCCAGCAGCTTAGCGATTGAGCAGTACTTC
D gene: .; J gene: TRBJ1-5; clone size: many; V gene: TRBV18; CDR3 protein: CASSPNDWGSNQPQHF; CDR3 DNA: TGTGCCAGCTCACCTAATGATTGGGGGAGCAATCAGCCCCAGCATTTT
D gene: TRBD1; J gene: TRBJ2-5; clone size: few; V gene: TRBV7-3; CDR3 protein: CASSPRDRGETQYF; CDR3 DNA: TGTGCCAGCAGCCCACGGGACAGGGGCGAGACCCAGTACTTC
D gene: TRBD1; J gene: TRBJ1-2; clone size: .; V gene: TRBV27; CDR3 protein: CASSIRGLDGYTF; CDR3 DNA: TGTGCCAGCAGTATCAGGGGGCTGGATGGCTACACCTTC
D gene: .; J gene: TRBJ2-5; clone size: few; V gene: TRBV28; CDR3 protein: CASSLPRETQYF; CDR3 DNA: TGTGCCAGCAGTTTACCGAGAGAGACCCAGTACTTC
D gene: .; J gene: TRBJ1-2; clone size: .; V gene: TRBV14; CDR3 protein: CASSQVREPGLRSHGYTF; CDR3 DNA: TGTGCCAGCAGCCAAGTTCGGGAGCCTGGGCTGAGAAGCCATGGCTACACCTTC
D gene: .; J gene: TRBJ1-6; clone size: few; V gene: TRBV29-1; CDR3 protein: CSVGQEINSPLHF; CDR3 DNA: TGCAGCGTTGGACAGGAGATTAATTCACCCCTCCACTTT
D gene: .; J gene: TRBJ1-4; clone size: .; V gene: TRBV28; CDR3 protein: CASSLGEKLFF; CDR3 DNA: TGTGCCAGCAGTTTAGGTGAAAAACTGTTTTTT
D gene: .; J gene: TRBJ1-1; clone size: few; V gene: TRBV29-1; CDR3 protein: CSSEGNTEAFF; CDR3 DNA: TGCAGCTCCGAGGGGAACACTGAAGCTTTCTTT
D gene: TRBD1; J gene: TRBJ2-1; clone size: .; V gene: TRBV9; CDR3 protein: CASSPTGTGEIDEQFF; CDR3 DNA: TGTGCCAGCAGCCCAACCGGGACAGGGGAGATCGATGAGCAGTTCTTC
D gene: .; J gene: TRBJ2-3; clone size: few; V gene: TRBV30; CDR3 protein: CASPDSSTDTQYF; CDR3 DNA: TGTGCCTCTCCGGACAGCTCCACAGATACGCAGTATTTT
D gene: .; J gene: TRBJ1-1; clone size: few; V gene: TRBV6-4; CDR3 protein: CASSEEVGTEAFF; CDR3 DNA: TGTGCCAGCAGTGAAGAGGTTGGGACTGAAGCTTTCTTT
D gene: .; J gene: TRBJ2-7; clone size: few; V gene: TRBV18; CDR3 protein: CASSKQGVGNYEQYF; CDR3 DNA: TGTGCCAGCTCAAAACAGGGAGTGGGAAACTACGAGCAGTACTTC
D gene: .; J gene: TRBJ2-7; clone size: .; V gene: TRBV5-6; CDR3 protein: CASSLELLPGEQYF; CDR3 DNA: TGTGCCAGCAGCTTGGAACTTCTCCCGGGGGAGCAGTACTTC
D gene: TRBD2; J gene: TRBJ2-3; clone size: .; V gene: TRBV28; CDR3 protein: CASSSSGRVRADTQYF; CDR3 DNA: TGTGCCAGCAGCTCTAGCGGGAGGGTAAGGGCAGATACGCAGTATTTT
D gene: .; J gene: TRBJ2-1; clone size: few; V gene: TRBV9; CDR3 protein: CASSVRGIADPGYNEQFF; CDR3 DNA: TGTGCCAGCAGCGTAAGGGGAATAGCGGACCCGGGGTACAATGAGCAGTTCTTC
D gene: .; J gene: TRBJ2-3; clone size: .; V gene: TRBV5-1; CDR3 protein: CASSLVEDTQYF; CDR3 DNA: TGCGCCAGCAGCTTGGTCGAAGATACGCAGTATTTT
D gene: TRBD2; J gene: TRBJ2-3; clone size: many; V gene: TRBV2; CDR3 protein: CARSGGLADTQYF; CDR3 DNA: TGTGCCAGGTCCGGGGGACTAGCGGATACGCAGTATTTT
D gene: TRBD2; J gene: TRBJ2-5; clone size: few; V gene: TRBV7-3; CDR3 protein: CASSAGRAGRETQYF; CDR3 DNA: TGTGCCAGCAGCGCCGGGAGGGCAGGCCGGGAGACCCAGTACTTC
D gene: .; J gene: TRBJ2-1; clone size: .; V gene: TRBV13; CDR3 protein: CASSLGFEQFF; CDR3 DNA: TGTGCCAGCAGTTTGGGGTTTGAGCAGTTCTTC
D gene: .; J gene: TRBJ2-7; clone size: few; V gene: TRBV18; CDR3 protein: CASSPGGRSVEQYF; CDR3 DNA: TGTGCCAGCTCACCGGGCGGCAGGTCCGTGGAGCAGTACTTC
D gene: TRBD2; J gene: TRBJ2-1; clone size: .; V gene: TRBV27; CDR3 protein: CASSLSGLGLAGNNEQFF; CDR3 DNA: TGTGCCAGCAGTTTGTCGGGGCTGGGACTAGCGGGAAACAATGAGCAGTTCTTC
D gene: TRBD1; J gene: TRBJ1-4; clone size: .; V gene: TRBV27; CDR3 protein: CASSRGTGVEKLFF; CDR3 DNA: TGTGCCAGCAGTCGCGGGACAGGGGTCGAAAAACTGTTTTTT
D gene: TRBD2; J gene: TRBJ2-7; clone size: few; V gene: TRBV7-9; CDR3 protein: CASTRDYLAYEQYF; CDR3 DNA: TGTGCCAGCACCCGGGACTACCTCGCCTACGAGCAGTACTTC
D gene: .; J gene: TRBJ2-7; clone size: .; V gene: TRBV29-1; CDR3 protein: CSVDREGYEQYF; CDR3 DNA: TGCAGCGTTGACAGGGAAGGGTACGAGCAGTACTTC
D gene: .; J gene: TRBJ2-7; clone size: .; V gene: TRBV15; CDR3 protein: CATSRDPGREQYF; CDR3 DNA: TGTGCCACCAGCAGAGATCCAGGGAGAGAGCAGTACTTC
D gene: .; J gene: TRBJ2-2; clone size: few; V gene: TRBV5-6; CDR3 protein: CASSLGQGGSANTGELFF; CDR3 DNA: TGTGCCAGCAGCTTGGGTCAAGGAGGCAGTGCGAACACCGGGGAGCTGTTTTTT
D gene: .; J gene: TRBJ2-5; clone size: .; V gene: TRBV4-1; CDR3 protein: CASSLTGLETQYF; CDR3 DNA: TGCGCCAGCAGCCTAACAGGGTTGGAGACCCAGTACTTC
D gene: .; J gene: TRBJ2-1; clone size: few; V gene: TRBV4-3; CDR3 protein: CASSQVRLPSNEQFF; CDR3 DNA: TGCGCCAGCAGCCAAGTTCGTCTACCTTCCAATGAGCAGTTCTTC